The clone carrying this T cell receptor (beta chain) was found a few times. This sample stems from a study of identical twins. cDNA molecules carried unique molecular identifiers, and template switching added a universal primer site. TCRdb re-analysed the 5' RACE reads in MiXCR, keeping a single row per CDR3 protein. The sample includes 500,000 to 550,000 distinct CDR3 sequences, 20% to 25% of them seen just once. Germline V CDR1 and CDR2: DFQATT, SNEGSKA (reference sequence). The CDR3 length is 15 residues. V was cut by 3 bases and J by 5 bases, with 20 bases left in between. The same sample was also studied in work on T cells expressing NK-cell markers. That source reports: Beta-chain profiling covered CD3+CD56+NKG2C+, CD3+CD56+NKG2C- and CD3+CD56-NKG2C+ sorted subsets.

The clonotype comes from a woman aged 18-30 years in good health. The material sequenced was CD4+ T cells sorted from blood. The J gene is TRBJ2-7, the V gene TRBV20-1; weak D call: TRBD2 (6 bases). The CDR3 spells CSASREAGLFNEQYF. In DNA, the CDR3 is TGCAGTGCTAGTAGGGAGGCGGGACTGTTTAACGAGCAGTACTTC.